This is a list of T cell receptor beta chains from one sample in a study of T cell responses to AZD1222 COVID-19 vaccine. Data came from immunoSEQ multiplex PCR; TCRdb stores just in-frame clones and leaves some out. The data hold over 200,000 clones, with around 94% observed a single time. The input for sequencing was peripheral blood, taken 28 days after the second dose of the MenACWY control vaccine. These receptors all stem from an adult who received the MenACWY meningococcal vaccine as a control. The CDR3 runs from the conserved cysteine through the conserved F or W. The order of the fields is CDR3 protein, CDR3 DNA, J gene, clone size, D gene, V gene. A D gene is named only where the DNA matches it firmly. Expanded clones get a size class; other rows say once, few or many, or leave the size out.

CDR3: CASSGREVETQYF
DNA: TGTGCCAGCAGTGGCCGAGAGGTGGAGACCCAGTACTTC
J: TRBJ2-5
size: -
D: -
V: TRBV2

CDR3: CASSPGLVYNEQFF
DNA: TGTGCCAGCAGCCCGGGACTTGTATACAATGAGCAGTTCTTC
J: TRBJ2-1
size: -
D: -
V: TRBV25-1

CDR3: CASSPGQGAGEQYF
DNA: TGTGCCAGCTCACCGGGACAGGGGGCGGGGGAGCAGTACTTC
J: TRBJ2-7
size: -
D: TRBD1
V: TRBV18

CDR3: CASSSQGGANYGYTF
DNA: TGCGCCAGCAGCTCTCAGGGGGGAGCAAACTATGGCTACACCTTC
J: TRBJ1-2
size: -
D: TRBD1
V: TRBV5-1

CDR3: CASSAVDTQYF
DNA: TGTGCCAGCAGTGCAGTAGATACGCAGTATTTT
J: TRBJ2-3
size: -
D: -
V: TRBV28

CDR3: CASSRDLLWGTEAFF
DNA: TGTGCCAGCTCCAGGGACCTTTTATGGGGGACTGAAGCTTTCTTT
J: TRBJ1-1
size: -
D: -
V: TRBV2

CDR3: CASRRTQPGTGVDKADTQYF
DNA: TGTGCCAGCAGGCGAACTCAGCCCGGGACAGGGGTTGATAAGGCAGATACGCAGTATTTT
J: TRBJ2-3
size: -
D: TRBD1
V: TRBV6-6

CDR3: CASSIPGGGQAEAFF
DNA: TGTGCCAGTAGTATCCCGGGGGGAGGACAGGCTGAAGCTTTCTTT
J: TRBJ1-1
size: -
D: TRBD1
V: TRBV19

CDR3: CSVTGRVNTEAFF
DNA: TGCAGCGTCACGGGCAGGGTGAACACTGAAGCTTTCTTT
J: TRBJ1-1
size: -
D: -
V: TRBV29-1

CDR3: CASSYVGVPSSYEQYF
DNA: TGTGCCAGCAGTTACGTAGGGGTCCCTAGCTCCTACGAGCAGTACTTC
J: TRBJ2-7
size: -
D: -
V: TRBV6-5

CDR3: CASSPELPSYEQYF
DNA: TGTGCCAGCAGTCCGGAGCTCCCATCCTACGAGCAGTACTTC
J: TRBJ2-7
size: -
D: -
V: TRBV27

CDR3: CSGRDYNEQFF
DNA: TGCAGTGGAAGGGACTACAATGAGCAGTTCTTC
J: TRBJ2-1
size: -
D: -
V: TRBV20-1

CDR3: CAWFSGTGVYEQYF
DNA: TGTGCCTGGTTTTCCGGGACAGGGGTGTACGAGCAGTACTTC
J: TRBJ2-7
size: -
D: TRBD1
V: TRBV30

CDR3: CASIKEAAQNTEAFF
DNA: TGTGCCAGCATCAAGGAGGCAGCCCAAAACACTGAAGCTTTCTTT
J: TRBJ1-1
size: -
D: -
V: TRBV6-5

CDR3: CASSPGLAGDSYNEQFF
DNA: TGTGCCAGCAGTCCCGGACTAGCGGGAGACTCCTACAATGAGCAGTTCTTC
J: TRBJ2-1
size: -
D: TRBD2
V: TRBV28

CDR3: CASSSNPGQYNEKLFF
DNA: TGTGCCAGCAGCTCCAATCCGGGACAGTATAATGAAAAACTGTTTTTT
J: TRBJ1-4
size: -
D: TRBD1
V: TRBV7-2

CDR3: CSVGQGMSYEQYF
DNA: TGCAGCGTTGGACAGGGAATGTCCTACGAGCAGTACTTC
J: TRBJ2-7
size: -
D: TRBD1
V: TRBV29-1

CDR3: CASSSTGSSTYYSPLHF
DNA: TGTGCCAGCAGCTCAACGGGGTCATCTACCTATTATTCACCCCTCCACTTT
J: TRBJ1-6
size: -
D: -
V: TRBV7-2

CDR3: CSASQGAGSGYTF
DNA: TGCAGTGCTAGTCAGGGCGCGGGATCTGGCTACACCTTC
J: TRBJ1-2
size: -
D: -
V: TRBV20-1

CDR3: CASSSSADTGELFF
DNA: TGCGCCAGCAGCTCGAGCGCTGACACCGGGGAGCTGTTTTTT
J: TRBJ2-2
size: -
D: -
V: TRBV5-1

CDR3: CASRMGLFAEAFF
DNA: TGTGCCAGCAGGATGGGACTGTTTGCTGAAGCTTTCTTT
J: TRBJ1-1
size: -
D: -
V: TRBV12-3/TRBV12-4

CDR3: CASRDGTGAYGYTF
DNA: TGTGCCAGCAGGGACGGGACAGGGGCCTATGGCTACACCTTC
J: TRBJ1-2
size: -
D: TRBD1
V: TRBV7-9

CDR3: CASSKDGRSYGYTF
DNA: TGTGCCAGCAGCAAAGATGGACGCTCCTATGGCTACACCTTC
J: TRBJ1-2
size: -
D: -
V: TRBV21-1

CDR3: CASSLAPGRSYGTEAFF
DNA: TGCGCCAGCAGCTTGGCCCCTGGGCGCAGTTATGGCACTGAAGCTTTCTTT
J: TRBJ1-1
size: -
D: -
V: TRBV5-1

CDR3: CASSISFSGTGGREPQHF
DNA: TGTGCCAGTAGTATATCTTTTTCCGGGACCGGCGGCCGAGAGCCCCAGCATTTT
J: TRBJ1-5
size: -
D: -
V: TRBV19

CDR3: CASSLTGERGSPLHF
DNA: TGTGCCAGCAGCCTTACAGGGGAGCGGGGTTCACCCCTCCACTTT
J: TRBJ1-6
size: -
D: TRBD1
V: TRBV7-2

CDR3: CASSPGQDYYEQYF
DNA: TGTGCCAGCTCCCCGGGACAGGACTACTACGAGCAGTACTTC
J: TRBJ2-7
size: -
D: TRBD1
V: TRBV5-5

CDR3: CASSLGDSYEQYF
DNA: TGTGCCAGCAGCTTAGGGGACAGCTACGAGCAGTACTTC
J: TRBJ2-7
size: -
D: -
V: TRBV13

CDR3: CASSPGQGAYEQYF
DNA: TGTGCCAGCAGTCCGGGACAGGGGGCCTACGAGCAGTACTTC
J: TRBJ2-7
size: -
D: TRBD1
V: TRBV28

CDR3: CASSLADSLNQPQHF
DNA: TGTGCCAGCAGCTTAGCGGACAGTCTTAATCAGCCCCAGCATTTT
J: TRBJ1-5
size: once
D: -
V: TRBV7-2

CDR3: CASSYEAGETQYF
DNA: TGTGCCAGCAGTTATGAAGCGGGAGAGACCCAGTACTTC
J: TRBJ2-5
size: -
D: -
V: TRBV6-5

CDR3: CASSVAPQGADTEAFF
DNA: TGTGCCAGCAGCGTAGCCCCTCAGGGGGCGGACACTGAAGCTTTCTTT
J: TRBJ1-1
size: -
D: TRBD1
V: TRBV9

CDR3: CASSIVGPAAQETQYF
DNA: TGTGCCAGTAGTATAGTAGGGCCGGCAGCTCAAGAGACCCAGTACTTC
J: TRBJ2-5
size: -
D: -
V: TRBV19

CDR3: CASSQQGLPKNIQYF
DNA: TGTGCCAGCAGCCAACAGGGCTTACCCAAAAACATTCAGTACTTC
J: TRBJ2-4
size: once
D: -
V: TRBV9

CDR3: CASSNEKGTGDCGYTF
DNA: TGTGCCAGCAGCAATGAGAAAGGGACAGGGGATTGTGGCTACACCTTC
J: TRBJ1-2
size: -
D: -
V: TRBV21-1